These 18 T cell receptor beta chains share one sample of origin, sequenced in a study of blood T cell repertoires in COVID-19. Using immunoSEQ multiplex PCR, the repertoire was profiled, and TCRdb retains in-frame clones only, with some absent. The sample has over 100,000 clones, about four fifths seen once; the top ten hold around 8%. Sequencing was carried out using peripheral blood. The receptors here all came from a woman aged 60-70 years with active or convalescent COVID-19.

This rearrangement joins TRBV9 to TRBJ1-5, with D perhaps TRBD1 (6 bases). Between the trimmed V and J ends, which lost 3 bases and 1 base, there was a span of 11 bases. CDR3 length: 15 residues. CDR1 is SGDLS, CDR2 YYNGEE, per germline. CDR3 loop: CASSARGASNQPQHF. The DNA for the CDR3 is TGTGCCAGCAGCGCCAGGGGAGCGAGCAATCAGCCCCAGCATTTT.

The J gene is TRBJ1-5, the V gene TRBV6-5; 8 bases fit TRBD1. The V gene end was trimmed by 5 bases and the J gene end by 11 bases; junction bases not matched to a gene: 11. Germline V gene data show CDR1 as MNHEY and CDR2 as SVGAGI. The CDR3 is 14 residues long. The CDR3 DNA follows: TGTGCCAGCAGTCAGGGGGCTACCCAGGTGGCCCAGCATTTT. Translated, it gives CASSQGATQVAQHF.

The V gene is TRBV5-6, the J gene TRBJ1-2; TRBD1 matches 7 bases. CDR3 length equals 16 residues. Germline V gene lookup returns CDR1 SGHDT and CDR2 YYEEEE. V was pared by 4 bases and J by 6 bases, with 15 bases of the junction left unmatched. In DNA form, the CDR3 reads TGTGCCAGCAGCCCTGCAGGGGGACAGCGTAATCATGGCTACACCTTC. It specifies CASSPAGGQRNHGYTF.

The rearrangement joins TRBV6-5 to TRBJ1-1, with a tentative D call TRBD1 (6 bases). The germline V gene has CDR1 MNHEY and CDR2 SVGAGI. CDR3 length equals 14 residues. The V gene lost 7 bases and the J gene lost 1 base, with 13 bases spanning the gap. The CDR3 coding sequence is TGTGCCAGCACGCTGGACAGACAGAACACTGAAGCTTTCTTT. This translates into CASTLDRQNTEAFF.

J is TRBJ1-2 and V is TRBV19; maybe TRBD1 (5 bases). Trimming took 3 bases from V and 6 from J, leaving 11 bases between them. Germline CDR1 LNHDA, CDR2 SQIVND (reference sequence). CDR3 length: 13 residues. CDR3 protein: CASSIRSGNGYTF. As DNA, the CDR3 is TGTGCCAGTAGTATTCGGTCAGGGAATGGCTACACCTTC.

V gene TRBV3-1 (or the pseudogene TRBV3-2) combines with J gene TRBJ2-7, with TRBD2 matching 7 bases. CDR1 and CDR2 from the germline V gene are LGHDT and YNNKEL (reference sequence). The CDR3 is 15 amino acids. The J segment lost 4 bases and the V segment lost 2 bases, leaving 8 bases of the junction unmatched. The CDR3 sequence: CASSQLSGTGYEQYF. The DNA of the CDR3 is TGTGCCAGCAGCCAATTGAGCGGGACTGGTTACGAGCAGTACTTC.

This clone came up a few times. The gene calls are TRBV7-9 and TRBJ2-1, with TRBD1 identical over 9 bases. The CDR3 consists of 19 residues. Germline CDR1 and CDR2: SEHNR and FQNEAQ (reference sequence). Trimming cost V 2 bases and J 3 bases; bases outside gene matches: 14. Here the CDR3 reads CASSLNTGGPNSIYNEQFF. In DNA form, the CDR3 reads TGTGCCAGCAGCTTAAATACAGGGGGCCCGAATTCAATCTACAATGAGCAGTTCTTC.

The chain recombines TRBV19 with TRBJ1-3; 7 positions agree with TRBD1. Germline-derived CDR1 and CDR2 are LNHDA and SQIVND (reference sequence). CDR3 length: 15 residues. V was pared by 6 bases and J by 0 bases, with 5 bases of the junction left unmatched. Here the CDR3 reads CASSTGQSSGNTIYF. Here the CDR3 DNA reads TGTGCCAGTAGCACGGGACAGAGCTCTGGAAACACCATATATTTT.

The genes are TRBV10-1 and TRBJ1-4; D ambiguous. The CDR3 consists of 15 residues. V lost 5 bases and J 4 bases, leaving 14 bases between the germline ends. CDR1 and CDR2 (germline): WNHNN, SYGVQD (reference sequence). CDR3 in DNA: TGCGCCAGCAGTAACCGCGGTGCCCTTAATGAAAAACTGTTTTTT. It codes for CASSNRGALNEKLFF.

The chain employs TRBV10-3 and TRBJ2-7; no reliable D call. CDR1 and CDR2 (germline): ENHRY, SYGVKD. The length of the CDR3 is 11 residues. Between the trimmed V and J ends, which lost 1 base and 5 bases, there was a span of 3 bases. CDR3 loop: CAISELDEQYF. DNA of the CDR3: TGTGCCATCAGTGAGTTAGACGAGCAGTACTTC.

This clone showed up just once. The chain links TRBV28 to TRBJ1-2; weak D call: TRBD1 (5 bases). Per germline, CDR1 MDHEN and CDR2 SYDVKM. The germline V and J ends were trimmed by 3 bases and 7 bases, with 12 bases remaining between them. CDR3 size: 13 residues. CDR3 amino acids: CASSLGRVGGYTF. Here the CDR3 DNA reads TGTGCCAGCAGTTTGGGCAGGGTAGGTGGCTACACCTTC.

This clone was seen a few times. CDR3 DNA sequence: TGTGCCAGCAGCCAGGGGCTAGGCTACGAGCAGTACGTC. Translated: CASSQGLGYEQYV. The chain has TRBV14 and TRBJ2-7, with D possibly matching TRBD1 (5 bases). CDR1 SGHDN and CDR2 FVKESK come from the germline V gene. The CDR3 loop spans 13 amino acids. V dropped 3 bases and J dropped 3 bases, with 9 bases sitting between them.

Only one count was recorded for this clone. V usage is TRBV2 and J usage is TRBJ1-4; D ambiguous. V was trimmed by 5 bases and J by 9 bases, leaving 16 bases between them. The CDR3 length is 14 residues. Germline lookup yields CDR1 SNHLY and CDR2 FYNNEI. In nucleotides, the CDR3 is TGTGCCAGCAGTACCCCACCTCTACTAAAAAAACTGTTTTTT. It encodes CASSTPPLLKKLFF.

This chain joins TRBV10-1 and TRBJ1-1; TRBD1 matches 7 bases. Germline values: CDR1 WNHNN, CDR2 SYGVQD (reference sequence). This CDR3 spans 15 amino acids. V was pared by 4 bases and J by 0 bases, with 5 bases of the junction left unmatched. CDR3: CASSGPGQMNTEAFF. As DNA, the CDR3 is TGCGCCAGCAGTGGACCGGGACAGATGAACACTGAAGCTTTCTTT.

The V gene is TRBV11-1, the J gene TRBJ2-2, with a possible D match to TRBD2 (6 bases). This CDR3 is built from 13 residues. Germline values: CDR1 SGHAT, CDR2 FQDESV (reference sequence). The ends were cut back, 4 bases at V and 5 bases at J, with 8 bases in the middle. The CDR3 here is CASSSGGTGELFF. CDR3 coding DNA: TGTGCCAGCAGCTCCGGGGGTACCGGGGAGCTGTTTTTT.

The rearrangement links TRBV5-1 to TRBJ2-3; weak D call: TRBD1 (5 bases). The CDR3 sequence is 14 residues long. Germline V lookup: CDR1 SGHRS, CDR2 YFSETQ. V was clipped by 0 bases and J by 5 bases, with 10 bases between them. The CDR3 loop reads CASSLVGARDTQYF. The CDR3 DNA reads TGCGCCAGCAGCTTGGTAGGGGCCCGAGATACGCAGTATTTT.

The rearrangement uses TRBV6-5 and TRBJ1-1; the D is unclear. Trimming removed 8 bases at V and 1 base at J, with 11 bases between. This CDR3 is 13 amino acids long. Germline CDR1 is MNHEY and CDR2 is SVGAGI. The DNA for the CDR3 is TGTGCCAGCTCAGGAAGACCGAACACTGAAGCTTTCTTT. Translation: CASSGRPNTEAFF.

The gene calls are TRBV14 and TRBJ1-2; 8 bases agree with TRBD1. V dropped 3 bases and J dropped 4; count of bases not matched to a gene: 7. Per germline, CDR1 SGHDN and CDR2 FVKESK. The CDR3 covers 15 residues. The CDR3 reads CASSHEQGAVYGYTF. The CDR3 nucleotides are TGTGCCAGCAGCCATGAGCAGGGGGCAGTCTATGGCTACACCTTC. Using reference TRBV14 and TRBJ1-2 for the parts outside the CDR3, the full variable domain is EAGVTQFPSHSVIEKGQTVTLRCDPISGHDNLYWYRRVMGKEIKFLLHFVKESKQDESGMPNNRFLAERTGGTYSTLKVQPAELEDSGVYFCASSHEQGAVYGYTFGSGTRLTVV.